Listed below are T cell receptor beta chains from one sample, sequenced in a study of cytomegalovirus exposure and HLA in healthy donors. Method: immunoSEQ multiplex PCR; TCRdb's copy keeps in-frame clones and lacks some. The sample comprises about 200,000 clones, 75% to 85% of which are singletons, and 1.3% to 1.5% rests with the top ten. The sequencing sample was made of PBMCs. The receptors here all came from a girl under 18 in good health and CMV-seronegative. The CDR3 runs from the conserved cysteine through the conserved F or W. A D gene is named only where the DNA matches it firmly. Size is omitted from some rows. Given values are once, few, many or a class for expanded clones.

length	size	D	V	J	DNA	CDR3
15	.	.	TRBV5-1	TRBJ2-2	TGCGCCAGCACGCTTGGTGATGCTAGGACCGGGGAGCTGTTTTTT	CASTLGDARTGELFF
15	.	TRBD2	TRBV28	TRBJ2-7	TGTGCCAGCAGTGTGAGAGCGGGGGGTGCCTACGAGCAGTACTTC	CASSVRAGGAYEQYF
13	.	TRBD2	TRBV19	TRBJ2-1	TGTGCCAGTAGAACGGGAGGCCGCAATGAGCAGTTCTTC	CASRTGGRNEQFF
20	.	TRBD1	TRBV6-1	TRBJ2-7	TGTGCCAGCAGTGGCATCAGGACAGGGCAGGTTCGACGGGTCTCCTACGAGCAGTACTTC	CASSGIRTGQVRRVSYEQYF
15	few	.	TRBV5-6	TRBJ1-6	TGTGCCAGCAGCTTGGCTGACAGATATAATTCACCCCTCCACTTT	CASSLADRYNSPLHF
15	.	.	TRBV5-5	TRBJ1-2	TGTGCCAGCAGCTTAAACTGGGACAACGACTATGGCTACACCTTC	CASSLNWDNDYGYTF
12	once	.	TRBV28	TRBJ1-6	TGTGCCAGCAGTTTACAGGGTTCACCCCTCCACTTT	CASSLQGSPLHF
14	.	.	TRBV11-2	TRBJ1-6	TGTGCCAGCAGCCCTAGACGGGATAATTCACCCCTCCACTTT	CASSPRRDNSPLHF
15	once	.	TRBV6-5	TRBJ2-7	TGTGCCAGCAGCCTATCTGACTCTCATTACTACGAGCAGTACTTC	CASSLSDSHYYEQYF
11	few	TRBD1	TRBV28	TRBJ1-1	TGTGCCAGCAGTTTAGGGACAGGGGCTTTCTTT	CASSLGTGAFF
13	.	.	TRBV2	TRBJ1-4	TGTGCCAGCAATACAGGGATTAGCGAAAAACTGTTTTTT	CASNTGISEKLFF
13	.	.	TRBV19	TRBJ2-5	TGTGCCAGTAGTAAGCAGGGGCGAGAGACCCAGTACTTC	CASSKQGRETQYF
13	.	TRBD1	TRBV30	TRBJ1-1	TGTGCCTGGAGTAGACAGGGTAGGACTGAAGCTTTCTTT	CAWSRQGRTEAFF
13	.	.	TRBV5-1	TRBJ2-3	TGCGCCAGCAGCGTAGGGGGCACAGATACGCAGTATTTT	CASSVGGTDTQYF
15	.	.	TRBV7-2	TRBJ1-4	TGTGCCAGCAGCTTAGATCTGGGGGGAAATGAAAAACTGTTTTTT	CASSLDLGGNEKLFF
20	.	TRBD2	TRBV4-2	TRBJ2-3	TGTGCCAGCAGCCAAGATAGAACCAGCGGGAGGGCCCGTTGGGAAGATACGCAGTATTTT	CASSQDRTSGRARWEDTQYF
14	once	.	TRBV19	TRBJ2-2	TGTGCCAGTAGTAAAACCGTTCAAACTGGGGAGCTGTTTTTT	CASSKTVQTGELFF
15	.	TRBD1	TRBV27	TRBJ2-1	TGTGCCAGCAGCCGTGACAGGGTCTCCTACAATGAGCAGTTCTTC	CASSRDRVSYNEQFF
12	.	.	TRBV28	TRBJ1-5	TGTGCCAGCAGTCCGCCGCTACAGCCCCAGCATTTT	CASSPPLQPQHF
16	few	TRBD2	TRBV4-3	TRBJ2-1	TGCGCCAGCAGCCAAGATCGAATAGCGGGGGCGGATGAGCAGTTCTTC	CASSQDRIAGADEQFF
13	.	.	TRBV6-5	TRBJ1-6	TGTGCCAGCAGGGTAGCTCGGGGTTCACCCCTCCACTTT	CASRVARGSPLHF
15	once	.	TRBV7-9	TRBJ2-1	TGTGCCAGCAGCTCCGGGCGGGTGGCCTACAATGAGCAGTTCTTC	CASSSGRVAYNEQFF
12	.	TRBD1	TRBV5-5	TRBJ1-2	TGTGCCAGCAGCTGGGACAGTTATGGCTACACCTTC	CASSWDSYGYTF